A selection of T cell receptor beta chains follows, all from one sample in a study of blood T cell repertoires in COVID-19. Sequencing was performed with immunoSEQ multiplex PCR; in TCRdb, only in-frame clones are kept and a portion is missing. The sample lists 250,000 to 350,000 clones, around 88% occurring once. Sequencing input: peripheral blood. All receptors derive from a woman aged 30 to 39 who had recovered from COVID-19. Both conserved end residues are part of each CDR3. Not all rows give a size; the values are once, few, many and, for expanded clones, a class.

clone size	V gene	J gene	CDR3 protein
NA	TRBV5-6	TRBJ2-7	CASSLGLGLYYEQYF
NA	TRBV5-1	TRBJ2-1	CASSFLSGGAPYNEQFF
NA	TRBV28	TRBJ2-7	CASRGQGSSEQYF
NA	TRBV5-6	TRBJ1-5	CASSRGRGTESQHF
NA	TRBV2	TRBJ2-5	CASGGQGETQYF
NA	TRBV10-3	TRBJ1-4	CAISEPGGKNEKLFF
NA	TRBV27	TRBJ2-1	CASSSRGPGVYNEQFF
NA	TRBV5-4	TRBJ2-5	CASSPIRGQETQYF
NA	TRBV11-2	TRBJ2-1	CASSFQDNEQFF
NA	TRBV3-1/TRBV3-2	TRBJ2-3	CASSPTGTSTDTQYF
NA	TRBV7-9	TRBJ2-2	CASSLSFTGGTGELFF
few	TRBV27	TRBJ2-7	CASAEKKDGRPYEQYF
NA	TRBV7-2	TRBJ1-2	CASSFRVSYYGYTF
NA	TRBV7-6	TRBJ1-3	CASSLNAGNRGNTIYF
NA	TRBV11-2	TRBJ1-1	CASTHRGIEAFF
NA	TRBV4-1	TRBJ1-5	CASSQPPDRYYSNQPQHF
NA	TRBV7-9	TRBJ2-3	CASSLITGTQYF
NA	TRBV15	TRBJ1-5	CATSRDRGTGLQPQHF
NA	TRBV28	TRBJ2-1	CASSAPGLAGYEQFF
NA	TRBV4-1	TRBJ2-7	CASSALDRMGPNGYEQYF
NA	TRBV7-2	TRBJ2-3	CASSFPAGGQSTDTQYF
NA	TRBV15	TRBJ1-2	CATSRDNRQGYGYTF
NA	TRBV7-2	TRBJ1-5	CASSNRGPHQPQHF
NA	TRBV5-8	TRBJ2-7	CASSPRGPRNYEQYF
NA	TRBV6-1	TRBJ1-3	CASSEVLGGSGNTIYF
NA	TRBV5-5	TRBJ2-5	CASSLEFGTQYF
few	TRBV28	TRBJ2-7	CASSLPGHSYEQYF
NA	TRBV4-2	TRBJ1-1	CASSQVATGHFAEAFF
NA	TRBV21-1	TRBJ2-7	CASSKKQGVHVCNEQYF
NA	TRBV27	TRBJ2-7	CASSFKPGQGSPREEQYF
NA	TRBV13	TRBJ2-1	CASSPSGSSYNEQFF
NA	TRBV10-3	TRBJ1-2	CAISREGQSPNYGYTF
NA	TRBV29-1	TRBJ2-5	CSARGGGVRKTQYF
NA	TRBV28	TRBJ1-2	CASKRDSGFYGYTF
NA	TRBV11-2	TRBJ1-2	CASSPGTGKGYTF
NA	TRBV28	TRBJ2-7	CASSLGAGGPYEQYF
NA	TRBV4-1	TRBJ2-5	CASSQGLGTAQETQYF
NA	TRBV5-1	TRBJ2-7	CASSLIGTGGGEQYF
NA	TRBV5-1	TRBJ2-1	CASSPNRPGQGDNEQFF
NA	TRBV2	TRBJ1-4	CASSKGTGVVEKLFF
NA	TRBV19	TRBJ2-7	CASSMTGTGVSYEQYF
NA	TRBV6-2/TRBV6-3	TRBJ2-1	CASSPDWTTYNEQFF
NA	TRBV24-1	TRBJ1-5	CATSDSRQGSQPQHF
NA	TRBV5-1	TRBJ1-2	CASSLGQGAYGYTF
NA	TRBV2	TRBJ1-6	CASSERDREYSPLHF
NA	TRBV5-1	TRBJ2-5	CASSLSGQTQETQYF